This T cell receptor beta chain appears in the sequencing data of a study of T cell changes during pregnancy in multiple sclerosis. Trimming cost V 5 bases and J 1 base; bases outside gene matches: 3. Germline assignment: CDR1 SGHTA and CDR2 FQGTGA. The CDR3 runs to 14 residues. Data came from immunoSEQ multiplex PCR; TCRdb stores just in-frame clones and leaves some out. The table has about 45,000 clones, approximately 89% seen once. The sequence was collected from a female donor with multiple sclerosis, enrolled in a pregnancy study. The gene calls are TRBV7-3 and TRBJ2-3, with 7 nucleotides matching TRBD2. The sequenced sample was CD8+ T cells from peripheral blood mononuclear cells, obtained in the second trimester of pregnancy. The CDR3 bases are TGTGCCAGCAGCCCTCGGGGGGGCACAGATACGCAGTATTTT. It is translated as CASSPRGGTDTQYF.